Many counts were recorded for the clone carrying this T cell receptor beta chain. Authors of the study amplified TCR beta CDR3 regions from RNA transcripts. First-round RT-PCR with HTBI primers amplified the TCR CDR3 region. TCRdb redid the calling of the multiplex PCR reads with MiXCR, one entry per CDR3 protein. The table records around 190,000 distinct CDR3 sequences, less than 20% of them present only once. This sample is drawn from a study of T cells in Graves' hyperthyroidism and ophthalmopathy. Across the whole study: Peripheral blood specimens were obtained at initial diagnosis, prior to any treatment.

These patients, aged 18 to 65, had recently diagnosed hyperthyroidism lasting under 2 months. Sequenced: blood. The TCR comes from a woman aged 50 to 60 with Graves' hyperthyroidism.

CDR3 sequence: CASSGPTGGAETQYF. Here the CDR3 DNA reads TGTGCCAGCAGTGGACCTACAGGGGGCGCGGAGACCCAGTACTTC. The chain carries TRBV6-1 and TRBJ2-5; 9 bases are a match to TRBD1. This CDR3 region has 15 residues. The J segment lost 5 bases and the V segment lost 4 bases, leaving 8 bases of the junction unmatched. The germline CDR1 and CDR2 sequences are MNHNS and SASEGT.